This T cell receptor (beta chain) was sequenced for a study of patients and donors after allogeneic stem cell transplantation. TCRdb called the RT-PCR reads again in MiXCR, with one record for every CDR3 protein. Among approximately 410,000 distinct CDR3 sequences, approximately 16% were seen once, and the ten largest hold around 7.2%. Germline V gives CDR1 LNHDA, CDR2 SQIVND (reference sequence). There are 15 residues in the CDR3. Trimming removed 5 bases from V and 9 bases from J; junction bases left unmatched: 10. This clonotype has a handful of counts. V is TRBV19 and J is TRBJ2-1, with 10 bases fitting TRBD1. The source material was blood, either unsorted or a sorted T cell fraction (not recorded which). The receptor's source is a human donor who was either an allogeneic HSCT recipient or a stem cell or donor lymphocyte infusion donor (not recorded which). It is not recorded whose cells these are; they may come from a transplant donor. The CDR3 nucleotides read TGTGCCAGTAGTCACCTTCCGGGACAGGGGACTGAGCAGTTCTTC. This translates into CASSHLPGQGTEQFF.